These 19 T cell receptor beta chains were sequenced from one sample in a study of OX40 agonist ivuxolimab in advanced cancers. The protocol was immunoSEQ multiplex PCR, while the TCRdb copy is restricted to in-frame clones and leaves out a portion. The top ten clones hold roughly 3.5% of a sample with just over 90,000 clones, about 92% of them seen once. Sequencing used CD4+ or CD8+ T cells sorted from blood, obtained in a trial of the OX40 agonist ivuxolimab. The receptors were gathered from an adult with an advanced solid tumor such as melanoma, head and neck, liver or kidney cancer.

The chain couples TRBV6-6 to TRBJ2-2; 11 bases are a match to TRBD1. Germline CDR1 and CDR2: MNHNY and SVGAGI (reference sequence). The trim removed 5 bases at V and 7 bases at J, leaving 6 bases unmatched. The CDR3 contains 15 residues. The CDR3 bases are TGTGCCAGCAGTCACCGGGACAGGGGGTTCGGGGAGCTGTTTTTT. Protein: CASSHRDRGFGELFF.

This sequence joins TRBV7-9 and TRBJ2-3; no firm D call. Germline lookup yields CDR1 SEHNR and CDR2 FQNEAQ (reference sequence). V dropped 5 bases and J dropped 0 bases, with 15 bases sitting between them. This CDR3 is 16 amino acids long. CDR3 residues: CASSPLVGPSTDTQYF. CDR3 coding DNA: TGTGCCAGCAGCCCCCTAGTCGGGCCAAGCACAGATACGCAGTATTTT.

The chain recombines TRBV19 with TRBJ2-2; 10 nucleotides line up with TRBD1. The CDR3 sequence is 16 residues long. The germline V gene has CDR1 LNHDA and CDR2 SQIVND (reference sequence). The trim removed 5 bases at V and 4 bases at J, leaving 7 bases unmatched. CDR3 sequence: CASSLLGQGLTGELFF. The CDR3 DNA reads TGTGCCAGTAGTCTCCTGGGACAGGGGCTCACCGGGGAGCTGTTTTTT.

CDR3 in amino acids: CASSLRVQGRWETQYF. The DNA for the CDR3 is TGTGCCAGCAGCTTAAGGGTCCAGGGGAGGTGGGAGACCCAGTACTTC. This chain joins TRBV7-8 and TRBJ2-5; D is possibly TRBD1 or TRBD2 (6 bases each). The V end lost 2 bases, the J end lost 5 bases, and 18 bases lay between the germline ends. The CDR3 has 16 amino acids. Germline CDR1 reads SGHVS; CDR2 reads FQNEAQ.

The CDR3 reads CASSLPPRGLGDEQYF. CDR3 coding DNA: TGTGCCAGCAGCTTACCCCCCCGGGGGCTCGGGGACGAGCAGTACTTC. The chain links TRBV11-2 to TRBJ2-7; D is perhaps TRBD1 or TRBD2 (6 bases each). The V gene lost 2 bases and the J gene lost 5 bases, with 19 bases spanning the gap. Germline lookup yields CDR1 SGHAT and CDR2 FQNNGV. The CDR3 is made up of 16 amino acids.

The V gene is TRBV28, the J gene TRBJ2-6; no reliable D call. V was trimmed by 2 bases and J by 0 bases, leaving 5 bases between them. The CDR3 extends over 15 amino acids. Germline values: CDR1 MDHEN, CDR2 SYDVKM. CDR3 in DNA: TGTGCCAGCAGTTTAGGGATCTCTGGGGCCAACGTCCTGACTTTC. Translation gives CASSLGISGANVLTF.

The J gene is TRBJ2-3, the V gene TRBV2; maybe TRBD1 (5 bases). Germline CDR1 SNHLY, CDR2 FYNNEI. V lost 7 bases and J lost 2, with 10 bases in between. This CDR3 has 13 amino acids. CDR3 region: CASKGYYTDTQYF. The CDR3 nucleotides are TGTGCCAGCAAGGGGTACTACACAGATACGCAGTATTTT.

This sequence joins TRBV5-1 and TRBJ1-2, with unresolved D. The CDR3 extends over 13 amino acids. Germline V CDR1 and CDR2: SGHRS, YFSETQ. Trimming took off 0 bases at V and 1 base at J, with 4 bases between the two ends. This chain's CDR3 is CASSLDGNYGYTF. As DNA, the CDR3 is TGCGCCAGCAGCTTGGACGGTAACTATGGCTACACCTTC.

The CDR3 loop is CASNLVVRGRGSTDTQYF. CDR3 bases: TGTGCCAGCAACCTGGTAGTCCGGGGGAGAGGAAGCACAGATACGCAGTATTTT. This chain connects TRBV5-8 to TRBJ2-3, with D perhaps matching TRBD2 (6 bases). In germline, CDR1 is SGHTS, CDR2 YDEGEE. The CDR3 runs 18 residues. The V gene lost 6 bases and the J gene lost 0 bases, with 23 bases spanning the gap.

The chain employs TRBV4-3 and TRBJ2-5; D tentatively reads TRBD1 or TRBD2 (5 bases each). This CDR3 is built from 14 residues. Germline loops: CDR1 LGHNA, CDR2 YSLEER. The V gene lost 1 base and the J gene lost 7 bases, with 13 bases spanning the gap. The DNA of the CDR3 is TGCGCCAGCAGCCAAGTTGGGACCGGCGCGACCCAGTACTTC. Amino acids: CASSQVGTGATQYF.

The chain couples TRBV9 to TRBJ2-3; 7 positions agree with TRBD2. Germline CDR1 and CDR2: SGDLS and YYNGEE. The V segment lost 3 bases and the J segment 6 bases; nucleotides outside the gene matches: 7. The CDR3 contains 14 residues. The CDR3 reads CASSAGTKGDTQYF. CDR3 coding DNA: TGTGCCAGCAGCGCCGGGACTAAGGGGGATACGCAGTATTTT. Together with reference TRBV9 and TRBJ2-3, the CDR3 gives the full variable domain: DSGVTQTPKHLITATGQRVTLRCSPRSGDLSVYWYQQSLDQGLQFLIQYYNGEERAKGNILERFSAQQFPDLHSELNLSSLELGDSALYFCASSAGTKGDTQYFGPGTRLTVL.

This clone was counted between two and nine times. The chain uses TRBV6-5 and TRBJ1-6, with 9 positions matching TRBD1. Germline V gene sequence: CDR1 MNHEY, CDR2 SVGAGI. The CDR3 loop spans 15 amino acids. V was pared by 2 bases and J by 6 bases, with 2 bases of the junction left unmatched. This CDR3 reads CASSYGTGTNSPLHF. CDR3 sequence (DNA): TGTGCCAGCAGTTACGGGACAGGGACTAATTCACCCCTCCACTTT.

The CDR3 region has the DNA TGTGCCAGCACCCTCGGACGGACAGCCCTGGATAGCTATGGCTACACCTTC. This gives the protein CASTLGRTALDSYGYTF. The V call is TRBV13, the J call TRBJ1-2, with a tentative D call TRBD1 (6 bases). CDR1 and CDR2 from the germline V gene are PRHDT and FYEKMQ (reference sequence). Deletions cut 7 bases from V and 4 bases from J, with 25 bases between. The CDR3 runs 17 residues.

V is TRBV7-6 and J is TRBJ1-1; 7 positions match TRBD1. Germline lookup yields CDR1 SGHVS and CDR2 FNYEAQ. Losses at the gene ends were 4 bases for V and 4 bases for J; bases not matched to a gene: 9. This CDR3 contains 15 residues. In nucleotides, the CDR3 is TGTGCCAGCAGCTCCGTTGGGACAGAATCCACTGAAGCTTTCTTT. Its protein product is CASSSVGTESTEAFF.

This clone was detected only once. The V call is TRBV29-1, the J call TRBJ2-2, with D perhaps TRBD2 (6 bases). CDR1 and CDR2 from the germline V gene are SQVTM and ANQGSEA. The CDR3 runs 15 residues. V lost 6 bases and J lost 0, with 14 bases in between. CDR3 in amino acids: CSVGGETTNTGELFF. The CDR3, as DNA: TGCAGCGTGGGAGGTGAGACGACGAACACCGGGGAGCTGTTTTTT.

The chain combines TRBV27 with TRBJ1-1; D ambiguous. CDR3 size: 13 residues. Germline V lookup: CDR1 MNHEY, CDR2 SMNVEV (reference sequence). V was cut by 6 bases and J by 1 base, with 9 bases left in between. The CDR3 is CASRTRKNTEAFF. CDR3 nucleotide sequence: TGTGCCAGCAGAACCAGGAAGAACACTGAAGCTTTCTTT.

DNA of the CDR3: TGCGCCAGCAGCCAAGAGGGACCGGGGGGACTCCACAATGAGCAGTTCTTC. Residues: CASSQEGPGGLHNEQFF. The genes are TRBV4-3 and TRBJ2-1; 7 nucleotides line up with TRBD2. After removal of 0 bases from V and 5 bases from J, the junction contained 10 bases not matched to a gene. Germline V gene lookup returns CDR1 LGHNA and CDR2 YSLEER. CDR3 length equals 17 residues.

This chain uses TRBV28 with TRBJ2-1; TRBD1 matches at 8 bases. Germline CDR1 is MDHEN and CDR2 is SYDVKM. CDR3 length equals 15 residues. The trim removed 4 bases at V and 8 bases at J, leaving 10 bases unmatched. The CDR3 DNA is TGTGCCAGCAGTTGTCGGAGACAGGGGAAGGATGAGCAGTTCTTC. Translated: CASSCRRQGKDEQFF.

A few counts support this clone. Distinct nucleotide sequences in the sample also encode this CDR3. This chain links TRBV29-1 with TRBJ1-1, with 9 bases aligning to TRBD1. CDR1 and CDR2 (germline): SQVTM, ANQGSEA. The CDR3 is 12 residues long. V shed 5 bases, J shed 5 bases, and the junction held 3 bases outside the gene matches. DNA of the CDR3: TGCAGCGTTCAGACAGGGGGAACTGAAGCTTTCTTT. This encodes CSVQTGGTEAFF.